This TCR beta chain was profiled in a study of blood T cell repertoires in COVID-19. Study summary: The United States, Italy and Spain provided the acute and convalescent COVID-19 samples.

Sequenced by immunoSEQ multiplex PCR; TCRdb stores in-frame clones only, minus some. The sample has about 42,000 clones, 89% seen once. This CDR3 has 11 amino acids. CDR1 is SNHLY and CDR2 is FYNNEI in the germline V gene. V was pared by 5 bases and J by 7 bases, with 8 bases between. The gene calls are TRBV2 and TRBJ1-1, with D unclear. Input material: peripheral blood. The TCR sequence derives from a human donor in a cohort sampled during active COVID-19. CDR3 region: CASSRFGEAFF. The CDR3, as DNA: TGTGCCAGCAGTCGATTCGGTGAAGCTTTCTTT. Supplemented by reference TRBV2 and TRBJ1-1, the full variable domain reads EPEVTQTPSHQVTQMGQEVILRCVPISNHLYFYWYRQILGQKVEFLVSFYNNEISEKSEIFDDQFSVERPDGSNFTLKIRSTKLEDSAMYFCASSRFGEAFFGQGTRLTVV.